Listed here are 3 T cell receptor beta chains from one sample, sequenced in a study of regulatory T cells in long-lasting Graves disease. Time point denoted: newly diagnosed GD, antithyroid drugs for less than 3 months. TCR sequences were obtained from RNA taken from PBMCs. Building the TCR beta libraries relied on iRepertoire HTBI primers, and CDR3 regions underwent Arm-PCR. One entry per CDR3 protein, called by TCRdb with MiXCR from the multiplex PCR reads. The sample holds over 500,000 distinct CDR3 sequences, 16% seen once. This sample was also put to use in a study of T cells in Graves' hyperthyroidism and ophthalmopathy.

The material sequenced was peripheral blood mononuclear cells (PBMCs), taken at new diagnosis, from a patient treated with antithyroid drugs. All receptors come from a man between 18 and 35 years old with Graves disease.

This clonotype was observed a few times. The chain is built from TRBV10-2 and TRBJ1-2; tentative D call: TRBD1 (5 bases). The CDR3 totals 15 residues. Germline CDR1 reads WSHSY; CDR2 reads SAAADI. V lost 5 bases to trimming and J lost 6 bases, with 19 bases between them. The CDR3 sequence is CASSLGEGLMNGYTF. CDR3 nucleotide sequence: TGCGCCAGCAGTCTTGGGGAGGGGCTAATGAATGGCTACACCTTC.

The genes are TRBV20-1 and TRBJ2-7; 8 bases are a match to TRBD2. The CDR3 is 12 residues long. Germline V gene data show CDR1 as DFQATT and CDR2 as SNEGSKA (reference sequence). Trimming removed 3 bases from V and 3 bases from J; junction bases left unmatched: 1. CDR3 region: CSARREDYEQYF. CDR3 in DNA: TGCAGTGCTAGGCGGGAGGACTACGAGCAGTACTTC.

The chain couples TRBV4-1 to TRBJ2-1; no firm D call. Looked up from germline, CDR1 is MGHRA and CDR2 is YSYEKL. Between the trimmed V and J ends, which lost 1 base and 4 bases, there was a span of 11 bases. This CDR3 has 15 amino acids. CDR3 coding DNA: TGCGCCAGCAGCCAAGGGACCGGCAAGTACAATGAGCAGTTCTTC. This codes for CASSQGTGKYNEQFF.